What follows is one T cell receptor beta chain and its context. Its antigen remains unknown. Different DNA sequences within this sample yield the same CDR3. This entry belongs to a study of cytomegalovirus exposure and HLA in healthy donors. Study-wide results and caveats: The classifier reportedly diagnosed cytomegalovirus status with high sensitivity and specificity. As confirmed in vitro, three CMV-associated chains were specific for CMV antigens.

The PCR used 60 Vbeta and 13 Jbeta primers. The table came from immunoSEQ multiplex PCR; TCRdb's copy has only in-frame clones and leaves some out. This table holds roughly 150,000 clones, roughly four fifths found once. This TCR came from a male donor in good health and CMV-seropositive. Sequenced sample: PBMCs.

The CDR3 DNA reads as TGTGCCAGCAGCGTAGCCAACAGGGTGGGTGAGCAGTACTTC. Its translation: CASSVANRVGEQYF. The chain joins TRBV9 to TRBJ2-7, with a tentative D call TRBD1 (6 bases). V gave up 0 bases and J gave up 7 bases, with 14 bases separating them. Germline V gene lookup returns CDR1 SGDLS and CDR2 YYNGEE. The CDR3 contains 14 residues.